Detailed here is one T cell receptor beta chain. The data were obtained in a study of T cell responses to AZD1222 COVID-19 vaccine. Assay: immunoSEQ multiplex PCR; the TCRdb copy retains only in-frame clones and omits some. The sample records about 180,000 clones, under 95% being singletons. Looked up from germline, CDR1 is MDHEN and CDR2 is SYDVKM. Between the trimmed V and J ends, which lost 5 bases and 3 bases, there was a span of 2 bases. The CDR3 loop spans 11 amino acids. The sequences come from peripheral blood, collected 28 days after the second AZD1222 dose. This TCR derives from an adult who received the AZD1222 COVID-19 vaccine. The chain employs TRBV28 and TRBJ2-1; D not resolved. The CDR3 region is CASSVYNEQFF. The CDR3 DNA sequence: TGTGCCAGCAGTGTCTACAATGAGCAGTTCTTC. The full variable domain, in which reference TRBV28 and TRBJ2-1 provide the parts outside the CDR3, is DVKVTQSSRYLVKRTGEKVFLECVQDMDHENMFWYRQDPGLGLRLIYFSYDVKMKEKGDIPEGYSVSREKKERFSLILESASTNQTSMYLCASSVYNEQFFGPGTRLTVL.